These 28 T cell receptor beta chains were sequenced from one sample in a study of T cell changes during pregnancy in multiple sclerosis (dated by TCRdb to the late 2010s). Library prep was done by the immunoSEQ multiplex PCR assay. Sourced from immuneACCESS, this table was stored by TCRdb with only in-frame sequences that have V and J called. A share of the clones is absent; for the studies checked, an unresolved V gene accounts for under half, and the remainder has no known explanation. Counted in this sample were approximately 89,000 clones; over 85% of them appeared once. Less than 2% of the sample comes from the top ten. Sample: peripheral blood, taken after pregnancy. The receptors were gathered from a female donor in good health, enrolled as a control in a pregnancy study.

The chain couples TRBV25-1 to TRBJ2-2; 7 nucleotides align to TRBD1. Looked up from germline, CDR1 is MGHDK and CDR2 is SYGVNS. The J segment lost 3 bases and the V segment lost 1 base, leaving 2 bases of the junction unmatched. The CDR3 spans 15 residues. This chain's CDR3 is CASSEWQGDTGELFF. The DNA of the CDR3 is TGTGCCAGCAGTGAATGGCAGGGGGACACCGGGGAGCTGTTTTTT.

The V call is TRBV19, the J call TRBJ2-2; D gene uncertain. Trimming removed 5 bases at V and 3 bases at J, with 10 bases between. CDR1 and CDR2 from the germline V gene are LNHDA and SQIVND (reference sequence). The CDR3 spans 14 residues. The CDR3: CASSLYRDTGELFF. CDR3 in DNA: TGTGCCAGTAGTCTTTACAGAGACACCGGGGAGCTGTTTTTT.

This clone has just one count. The CDR3 loop is CASSLRGGSYEQYF. CDR3 sequence (DNA): TGTGCCAGCAGTTTACGTGGGGGGTCCTACGAGCAGTACTTC. The chain uses TRBV28 and TRBJ2-7, with a weak D call TRBD2 (6 bases). Trimming left V 2 bases short and J 1 base short, with 9 bases between. The CDR3 is 14 residues long. From germline, CDR1 is MDHEN and CDR2 SYDVKM.

The rearrangement uses TRBV6-1 and TRBJ2-7, with 8 bases aligning to TRBD1. Germline V gene data show CDR1 as MNHNS and CDR2 as SASEGT. The CDR3 has 14 residues. J gave up 2 bases and V 3 bases, and 3 bases lay outside the gene matches. The CDR3: CASSDQGAAYEQYF. The CDR3 DNA reads TGTGCCAGCAGTGACCAGGGGGCAGCCTACGAGCAGTACTTC.

The rearrangement joins TRBV18 to TRBJ2-1; TRBD2 agrees at 7 bases. Per the germline V gene, CDR1 is KGHSH and CDR2 is LQKENI. With V trimmed by 4 bases and J by 0 bases, 3 bases remained unmatched. This CDR3 has 15 residues. The CDR3 sequence: CASSRGRSSYNEQFF. The CDR3, as DNA: TGTGCCAGCTCACGCGGGAGAAGCTCCTACAATGAGCAGTTCTTC.

This chain joins TRBV7-6 and TRBJ2-1; 7 nucleotides match TRBD2. Germline lookup yields CDR1 SGHVS and CDR2 FNYEAQ. This CDR3 spans 17 amino acids. The V gene end was trimmed by 1 base and the J gene end by 4 bases; junction bases not matched to a gene: 10. CDR3 protein: CASSLVSGRGSYNEQFF. As DNA, the CDR3 is TGTGCCAGCAGCTTAGTCTCGGGTCGCGGGAGTTACAATGAGCAGTTCTTC.

The chain recombines TRBV6-5 with TRBJ2-1; 9 bases fit TRBD2. Trimming removed 8 bases from V and 12 bases from J; junction bases left unmatched: 11. The germline CDR1 and CDR2 sequences are MNHEY and SVGAGI. This CDR3 is 13 amino acids long. The CDR3 reads CASASGIIQWQFF. The CDR3 DNA reads as TGTGCCAGCGCTAGCGGGATTATCCAGTGGCAGTTCTTC.

The chain links TRBV19 to TRBJ2-1, with D possibly being TRBD2 (6 bases). Germline values: CDR1 LNHDA, CDR2 SQIVND (reference sequence). The CDR3 spans 16 residues. V was clipped by 0 bases and J by 6 bases, with 15 bases between them. Here the CDR3 reads CASSIEGSGGFNEQFF. In DNA form, the CDR3 reads TGTGCCAGTAGTATAGAGGGTAGCGGAGGCTTCAATGAGCAGTTCTTC.

The V gene is TRBV4-1, the J gene TRBJ2-5, with TRBD1 matching 8 bases. Germline V gene lookup returns CDR1 MGHRA and CDR2 YSYEKL. Losses at the gene ends were 1 base for V and 5 bases for J; bases not matched to a gene: 6. The CDR3 length is 15 residues. For the CDR3, the DNA is TGCGCCAGCAGCCAAGCGGGGGACAGGCGGGAGACCCAGTACTTC. It yields the protein CASSQAGDRRETQYF.

DNA for the CDR3: TGTGCCAGCAGCCAATCCCGTCCCCACAATGAGCAGTTCTTC. Protein product: CASSQSRPHNEQFF. The chain employs TRBV14 and TRBJ2-1, with D hard to call. Trimming left V 2 bases short and J 5 bases short, with 10 bases between. The CDR3 spans 14 residues. Per germline, CDR1 SGHDN and CDR2 FVKESK.

This clone came up once. This chain links TRBV19 with TRBJ1-1, with D hard to call. CDR1 is LNHDA and CDR2 is SQIVND in the germline V gene (reference sequence). The ends were cut back, 5 bases at V and 0 bases at J, with 16 bases in the middle. This CDR3 has 16 amino acids. This CDR3 reads CASSPLLGAMNTEAFF. The CDR3 DNA reads TGTGCCAGTAGTCCTCTCCTAGGAGCGATGAACACTGAAGCTTTCTTT.

The chain uses TRBV4-2 and TRBJ1-6; possibly TRBD1 for D (5 bases). The germline gives CDR1 LGHNA, CDR2 YNFKEQ. This CDR3 has 15 amino acids. V shed 4 bases and J shed 15 bases, with 22 bases lying between them. CDR3 coding DNA: TGTGCCAGCAGCCGAGAGACAGCATCGTCCAACGGCCTCCACTTT. This gives the protein CASSRETASSNGLHF.

The chain joins TRBV7-9 to TRBJ2-3; 8 nucleotides match TRBD1. This CDR3 has 15 amino acids. V was clipped by 5 bases and J by 4 bases; unmatched bases: 8. Germline loops: CDR1 SEHNR, CDR2 FQNEAQ (reference sequence). The CDR3 spells CASSTGNRGADTQYF. In nucleotides, the CDR3 is TGTGCCAGCAGCACTGGAAACAGGGGGGCAGATACGCAGTATTTT.

As DNA, the CDR3 is TGTGCCAGTAGTATGGCACCGGGACAGAGGACCGAGCAGTACTTC. Amino acids: CASSMAPGQRTEQYF. The V and J genes are TRBV19 and TRBJ2-7, with TRBD1 matching 7 bases. This CDR3 is built from 15 residues. In germline, CDR1 is LNHDA, CDR2 SQIVND (reference sequence). Losses at the gene ends were 3 bases for V and 6 bases for J; bases not matched to a gene: 11.

This sequence joins TRBV15 and TRBJ2-3; TRBD1 aligns across 8 bases. Germline trimming cut 6 bases from V and 8 bases from J; bases unmatched to any gene: 10. The CDR3 sequence is 14 residues long. The germline V gene has CDR1 LNHNV and CDR2 YYDKDF (reference sequence). CDR3 in DNA: TGTGCCACCAGTCCGACAGGGGTCATTGGTACGCAGTATTTT. Protein sequence: CATSPTGVIGTQYF.

This sequence joins TRBV5-1 and TRBJ2-7, with 7 bases aligning to TRBD2. Germline loops: CDR1 SGHRS, CDR2 YFSETQ. Unmatched junction bases numbered 14, after V lost 8 bases and J lost 6 bases. The CDR3 totals 14 residues. This CDR3 is CASSLSRELCEQYF. For the CDR3, the DNA is TGCGCCAGTTCTTTATCGCGGGAGTTATGCGAGCAGTACTTC.

This clone was found once. V is TRBV5-1 and J is TRBJ2-7; maybe TRBD2 (6 bases). Germline V gene sequence: CDR1 SGHRS, CDR2 YFSETQ. V gave up 1 base and J gave up 8 bases, with 13 bases separating them. The CDR3 has 13 residues. DNA of the CDR3: TGCGCCAGCAGCTTGAGTAGCGGAATACAGCAGTACTTC. Translated: CASSLSSGIQQYF.

The chain is built from TRBV11-3 and TRBJ1-4; D gene uncertain. The CDR3 contains 17 residues. Germline CDR1 reads SGHNT; CDR2 reads YENEEA. The V and J ends lost 7 bases and 8 bases respectively, with 26 bases between them. CDR3 protein: CASTVRGLFCCWEKLFF. The CDR3 nucleotides read TGTGCCAGCACAGTCCGGGGTCTCTTCTGTTGTTGGGAAAAACTGTTTTTT.

The chain combines TRBV5-1 with TRBJ2-1; D possibly corresponds to TRBD2 (5 bases). In germline, CDR1 is SGHRS, CDR2 YFSETQ. CDR3 length equals 15 residues. Trimming stripped 0 bases from V and 6 bases from J, with 13 bases between. The CDR3 spells CASSLAGVARNEQFF. Written as DNA, the CDR3 is TGCGCCAGCAGCTTGGCTGGGGTAGCGCGCAATGAGCAGTTCTTC.

DNA of the CDR3: TGCGCCAGCAGCTTCCTACAGGACTACGAGCAGTACTTC. It yields the protein CASSFLQDYEQYF. This chain uses TRBV5-1 with TRBJ2-7; TRBD1 is a possible D gene (5 bases). CDR1 and CDR2 from the germline V gene are SGHRS and YFSETQ. This CDR3 is 13 amino acids long. V was shortened by 2 bases and J by 3 bases, with 9 bases between the two germline ends.

The chain uses TRBV18 and TRBJ2-3; 7 bases align to TRBD1. This CDR3 has 17 residues. V shed 4 bases, J shed 2 bases, and the junction held 12 bases outside the gene matches. Germline V gene lookup returns CDR1 KGHSH and CDR2 LQKENI. The CDR3: CASSQLPRTGYTDTQYF. The CDR3 bases are TGTGCCAGCTCACAATTACCCCGGACAGGTTACACAGATACGCAGTATTTT. The variable domain in full, with the rest retrieved from reference TRBV18 and TRBJ2-3, is NAGVMQNPRHLVRRRGQEARLRCSPMKGHSHVYWYRQLPEEGLKFMVYLQKENIIDESGMPKERFSAEFPKEGPSILRIQQVVRGDSAAYFCASSQLPRTGYTDTQYFGPGTRLTVL.

V usage is TRBV4-1 and J usage is TRBJ2-2; 7 bases are shared with TRBD2. The CDR3 sequence is 16 residues long. V was clipped by 4 bases and J by 1 base; unmatched bases: 6. Germline CDR1 reads MGHRA; CDR2 reads YSYEKL. CDR3 bases: TGCGCCAGCAGCCCGAGCCTAGCGGTGAACACCGGGGAGCTGTTTTTT. Translation: CASSPSLAVNTGELFF.

The V and J genes are TRBV27 and TRBJ2-3; D possibly corresponds to TRBD2 (6 bases). This CDR3 has 15 amino acids. From germline, CDR1 is MNHEY and CDR2 SMNVEV (reference sequence). The germline V and J ends were trimmed by 8 bases and 0 bases, with 15 bases remaining between them. The CDR3 here is CASFRYGTSTDTQYF. For the CDR3, the DNA is TGTGCCAGCTTCAGATACGGGACTAGCACAGATACGCAGTATTTT.

This chain uses TRBV2 with TRBJ2-6; D uncertain. The V gene lost 7 bases and the J gene lost 0 bases, with 10 bases spanning the gap. Germline CDR1 SNHLY, CDR2 FYNNEI. This CDR3 is built from 15 residues. The CDR3 nucleotides are TGTGCCAGCAACCTGTACGGCTCTGGGGCCAACGTCCTGACTTTC. Translating it yields CASNLYGSGANVLTF. Variable domain in full (rest from reference TRBV2 and TRBJ2-6): EPEVTQTPSHQVTQMGQEVILRCVPISNHLYFYWYRQILGQKVEFLVSFYNNEISEKSEIFDDQFSVERPDGSNFTLKIRSTKLEDSAMYFCASNLYGSGANVLTFGAGSRLTVL.

V is TRBV28 and J is TRBJ1-1, with D perhaps matching TRBD1 (6 bases). CDR3 size: 17 residues. Between the trimmed V and J ends, which lost 2 bases and 4 bases, there was a span of 20 bases. Germline CDR1 reads MDHEN; CDR2 reads SYDVKM. The CDR3 loop reads CASSLGAGWGLSTEAFF. The CDR3 nucleotides read TGTGCCAGCAGTTTAGGGGCGGGTTGGGGGCTGAGCACTGAAGCTTTCTTT.

This clone showed up just a few times. The rearrangement links TRBV29-1 to TRBJ1-2; TRBD1 agrees at 7 bases. The trim removed 6 bases at V and 6 bases at J, leaving 7 bases unmatched. Germline V gene lookup returns CDR1 SQVTM and CDR2 ANQGSEA. The CDR3 extends over 12 amino acids. CDR3 in amino acids: CSVVEGGHGYTF. The CDR3 region has the DNA TGCAGCGTAGTCGAAGGGGGCCATGGCTACACCTTC.

The rearrangement joins TRBV29-1 to TRBJ2-5; 9 bases are shared with TRBD2. Germline V lookup: CDR1 SQVTM, CDR2 ANQGSEA. The V and J ends lost 6 bases and 3 bases, in that order; junction bases with no gene match: 8. CDR3 length: 14 amino acids. In DNA, the CDR3 is TGCAGCGTCCGGGCGATAGCGGGAGAAGAGACCCAGTACTTC. Translation: CSVRAIAGEETQYF.

The CDR3 sequence: CASHQGVSQHGYTF. In DNA, the CDR3 is TGTGCCAGCCACCAGGGTGTCTCACAGCATGGCTACACCTTC. The chain employs TRBV2 and TRBJ1-2; D possibly corresponds to TRBD1 (5 bases). V was cut by 8 bases and J by 6 bases, with 19 bases left in between. The CDR3 is made up of 14 amino acids. Germline V gene sequence: CDR1 SNHLY, CDR2 FYNNEI.